This TCR beta chain comes out of a study of blood T cell repertoires in COVID-19. Background on the study: Acute and convalescent COVID-19 specimens originated in the United States, Italy and Spain. From T cells, B-cell-depleted T cells, or PBMCs came the material, which was cDNA or gDNA.

This clone was seen more than once but under ten times. Per the authors' pipeline: Estimation of nucleated cell counts relied on the amplification of reference gene primers. Libraries were prepared by immunoSEQ multiplex PCR; TCRdb keeps only in-frame clonotypes and omits some of them. The DNA gave D and trimming, while V, J and clone size come from that table. Of 450,000 or so clones in the sample, around 90% were seen once. Patients in Seattle were enrolled during active infection, then followed longitudinally. CDR3 length: 17 amino acids. CDR1 is LGHDT, CDR2 YNNKEL, per germline (reference sequence). Germline trimming cut 4 bases from V and 4 bases from J; bases unmatched to any gene: 11.

Sequencing was performed on peripheral blood. The TCR was taken from a man aged 18 to 29 with COVID-19, enrolled during active disease. J is TRBJ1-1 and V is TRBV3-1 (or the pseudogene TRBV3-2), with 11 bases aligning to TRBD1. CDR3 in amino acids: CASSPTRGQGARTEAFF. As DNA, the CDR3 is TGTGCCAGCAGCCCGACCCGAGGACAGGGGGCGCGCACTGAAGCTTTCTTT.